This T cell receptor beta chain was retrieved from a study of blood T cells in healthy people across ages. Then a second PCR, running roughly 7 to 11 cycles, was carried out with a sample-barcoded 5' primer and a J-beta primer mix. TCRdb itself ran the 5' RACE reads through MiXCR, one entry per CDR3 protein. The table has roughly 790,000 distinct CDR3 sequences, roughly 43% seen once. The CDR3 consists of 15 residues. Deletions cut 7 bases from V and 9 bases from J, with 22 bases between. Germline assignment: CDR1 MDHEN and CDR2 SYDVKM. This sequence joins TRBV28 and TRBJ2-1, with D unresolved. The sample taken for sequencing was blood. This clonotype was obtained from a woman in her sixties in good health. In DNA, the CDR3 is TGTGCCAGCACAAAAAGTATGAGTGGGTTCGGTGAGCAGTTCTTC. Protein sequence: CASTKSMSGFGEQFF.